The present entry profiles one T cell receptor beta chain with its context. This entry is derived from a study of blood T cell repertoires in COVID-19. Germline CDR1 and CDR2: SGDLS and YYNGEE. The CDR3 runs to 16 residues. Germline trimming cut 0 bases from V and 0 bases from J; bases unmatched to any gene: 3. Per the original data handling: Quantification of nucleated cells was approximated via reference gene primer amplification. Produced via immunoSEQ multiplex PCR; TCRdb's table is partial and in-frame only. V and J calls and clone size are given by that table; D and trimming were obtained from the DNA. The sample includes approximately 300,000 clones, 70% to 90% seen only once; the top ten take around 6%. Among Cohort 3 donors, those recovered had two negative PCRs, clearance, or symptom resolution.

The receptor's source is a woman in her 30s who had recovered from COVID-19. The sequencing input was PBMCs or T cells enriched from blood (not recorded which). This chain connects TRBV9 to TRBJ2-1; 7 nucleotides agree with TRBD1. This chain's CDR3 is CASSVDAGGSYNEQFF. DNA for the CDR3: TGTGCCAGCAGCGTAGATGCAGGGGGCTCCTACAATGAGCAGTTCTTC. The whole variable domain, filled in from reference TRBV9 and TRBJ2-1, reads DSGVTQTPKHLITATGQRVTLRCSPRSGDLSVYWYQQSLDQGLQFLIQYYNGEERAKGNILERFSAQQFPDLHSELNLSSLELGDSALYFCASSVDAGGSYNEQFFGPGTRLTVL.